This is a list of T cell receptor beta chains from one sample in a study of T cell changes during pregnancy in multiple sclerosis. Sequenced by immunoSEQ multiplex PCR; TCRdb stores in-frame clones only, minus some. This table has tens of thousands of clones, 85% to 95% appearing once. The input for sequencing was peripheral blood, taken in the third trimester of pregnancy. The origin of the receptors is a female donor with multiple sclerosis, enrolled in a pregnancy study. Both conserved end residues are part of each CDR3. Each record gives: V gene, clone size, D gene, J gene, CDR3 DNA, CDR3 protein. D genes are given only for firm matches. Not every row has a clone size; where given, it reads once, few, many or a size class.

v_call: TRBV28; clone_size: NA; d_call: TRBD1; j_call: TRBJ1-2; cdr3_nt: TGTGCCAGCACTTTCCCGGGACAGGGGGCTTATGGCTACACCTTC; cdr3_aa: CASTFPGQGAYGYTF
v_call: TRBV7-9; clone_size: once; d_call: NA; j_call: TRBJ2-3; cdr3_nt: TGTGCCAGCAGCTTTCGAGCAGCGGCTAGCACAGATACGCAGTATTTT; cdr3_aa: CASSFRAAASTDTQYF
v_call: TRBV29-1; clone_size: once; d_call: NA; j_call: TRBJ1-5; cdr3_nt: TGCAGCGTTGAAGGTGTAGGGGGGGGTCAGCCCCAGCATTTT; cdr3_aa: CSVEGVGGGQPQHF
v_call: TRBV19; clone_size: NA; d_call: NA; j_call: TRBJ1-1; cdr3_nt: TGTGCCAGTAGTATAGTGCCCCACAGGGTACGAACTGAAGCTTTCTTT; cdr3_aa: CASSIVPHRVRTEAFF
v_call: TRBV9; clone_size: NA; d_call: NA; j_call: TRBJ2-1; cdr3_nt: TGTGCCAGCAGCGAAGGGGCTAGACCGAGCTCCTACAATGAGCAGTTCTTC; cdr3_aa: CASSEGARPSSYNEQFF
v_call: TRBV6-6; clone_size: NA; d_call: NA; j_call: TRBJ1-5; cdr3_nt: TGTGCCAGCAGGAAACAGAATTATAGCAATCAGCCCCAGCATTTT; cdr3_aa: CASRKQNYSNQPQHF
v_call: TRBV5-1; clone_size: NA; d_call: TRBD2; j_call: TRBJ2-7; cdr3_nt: TGCGCCAGTTCCGCCACCATTACTAGCGGGAGCGACGAGCAGTACTTC; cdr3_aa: CASSATITSGSDEQYF
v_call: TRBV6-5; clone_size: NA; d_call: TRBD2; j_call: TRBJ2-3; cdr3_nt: TGTGCCAGCAGTAGCGGGAGCGATACGCAGTATTTT; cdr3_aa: CASSSGSDTQYF
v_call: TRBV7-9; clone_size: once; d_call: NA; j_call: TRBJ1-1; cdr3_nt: TGTGCCAGCACGTCTTCTGAAGCTTTCTTT; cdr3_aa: CASTSSEAFF
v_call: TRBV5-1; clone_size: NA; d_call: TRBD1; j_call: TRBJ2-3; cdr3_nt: TGCGCCAGCAGCCTCTCAACAGGGGTAATCACAGATACGCAGTATTTT; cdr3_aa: CASSLSTGVITDTQYF
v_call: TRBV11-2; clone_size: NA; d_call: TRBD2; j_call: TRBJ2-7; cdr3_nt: TGTGCCAGCAGCTTAGTCGGGGGGTACTACGAGCAGTACTTC; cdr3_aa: CASSLVGGYYEQYF
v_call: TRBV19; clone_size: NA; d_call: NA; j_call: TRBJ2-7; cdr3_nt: TGTGCCAGCAGAGGGATTTCGGACGAGCAGTACTTC; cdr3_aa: CASRGISDEQYF
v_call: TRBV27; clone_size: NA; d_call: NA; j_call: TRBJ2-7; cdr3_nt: TGTGCCAGCAGTTTAATGGCAGGGGACCCCTACGAGCAGTACTTC; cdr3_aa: CASSLMAGDPYEQYF
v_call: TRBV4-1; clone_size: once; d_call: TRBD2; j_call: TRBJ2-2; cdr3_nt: TGCGCCAGCAGCCTGGGACTAGGGGACACCGGGGAGCTGTTTTTT; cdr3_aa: CASSLGLGDTGELFF
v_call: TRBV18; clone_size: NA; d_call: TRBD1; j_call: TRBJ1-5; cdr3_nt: TGTGCCAGCTCATTCGACAGGGGGGGCGATCAGCCCCAGCATTTT; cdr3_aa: CASSFDRGGDQPQHF
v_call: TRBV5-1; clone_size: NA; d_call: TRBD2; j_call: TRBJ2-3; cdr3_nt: TGCGCCAGCAGCTTGACTAGCGGGAGGTCAGATACGCAGTATTTT; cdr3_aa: CASSLTSGRSDTQYF
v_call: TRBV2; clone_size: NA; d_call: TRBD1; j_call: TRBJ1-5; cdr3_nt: TGTGCCAGTAGTAGTCCGGGACAGGGTAGCAATCAGCCCCAGCATTTT; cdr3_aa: CASSSPGQGSNQPQHF
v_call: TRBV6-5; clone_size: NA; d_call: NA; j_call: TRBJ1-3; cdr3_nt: TGTGCCAGCAGATCCGGACGGGGCTCTGGAAACACCATATATTTT; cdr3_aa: CASRSGRGSGNTIYF
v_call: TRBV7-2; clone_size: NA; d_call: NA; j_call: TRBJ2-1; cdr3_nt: TGTGCCCTCGGTGGAGAGCACTCCTACAATGAGCAGTTCTTC; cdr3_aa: CALGGEHSYNEQFF
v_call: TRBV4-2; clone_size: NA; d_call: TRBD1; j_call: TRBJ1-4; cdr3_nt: TGTGCCAGCAGCCATGGGGCCGGGACAGTAAACGAAAAACTGTTTTTT; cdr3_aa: CASSHGAGTVNEKLFF
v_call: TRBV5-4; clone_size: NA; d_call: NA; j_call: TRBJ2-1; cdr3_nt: TGTGCCAGCAGCCTATACCGGGGACAGCGGGACAATGAGCAGTTCTTC; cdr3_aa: CASSLYRGQRDNEQFF
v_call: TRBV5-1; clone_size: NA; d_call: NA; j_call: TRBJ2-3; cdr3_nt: TGCGCCAGCAGCTCCGCCGGACTCTACACAGATACGCAGTATTTT; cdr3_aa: CASSSAGLYTDTQYF
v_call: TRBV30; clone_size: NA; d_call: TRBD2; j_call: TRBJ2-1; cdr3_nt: TGTGCCTGGAGTGTTGGCGGGAGGCCCTACAATGAGCAGTTCTTC; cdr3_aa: CAWSVGGRPYNEQFF
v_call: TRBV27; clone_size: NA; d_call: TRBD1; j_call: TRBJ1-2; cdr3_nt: TGTGCCAGCAGTCCCGGGGACAGGGAGGTGTCCGGCTACACCTTC; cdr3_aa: CASSPGDREVSGYTF
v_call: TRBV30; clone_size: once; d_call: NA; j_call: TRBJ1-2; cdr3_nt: TGTGCCTGGACTCCTCCAGGGGTCCGAAACTATGGCTACACCTTC; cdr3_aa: CAWTPPGVRNYGYTF
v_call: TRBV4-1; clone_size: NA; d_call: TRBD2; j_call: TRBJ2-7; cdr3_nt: TGCGCCAGCAGCCAGGGACTAGCGGGAGTGGGTGAGCAGTACTTC; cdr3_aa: CASSQGLAGVGEQYF
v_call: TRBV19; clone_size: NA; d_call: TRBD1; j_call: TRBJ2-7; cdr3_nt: TGTGCCAGTAGTTCAACAGGGGTTTACGAGCAGTACTTC; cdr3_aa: CASSSTGVYEQYF
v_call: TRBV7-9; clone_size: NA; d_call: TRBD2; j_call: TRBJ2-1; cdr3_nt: TGTGCCAGCAGTTATACTAGCGGGCGATACAATGAGCAGTTCTTC; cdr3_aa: CASSYTSGRYNEQFF
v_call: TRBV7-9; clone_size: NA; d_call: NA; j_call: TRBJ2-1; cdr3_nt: TGTGCCAGCAGCTTAGGGGGGGGGCGGGAAGAGCAGTTCTTC; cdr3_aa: CASSLGGGREEQFF